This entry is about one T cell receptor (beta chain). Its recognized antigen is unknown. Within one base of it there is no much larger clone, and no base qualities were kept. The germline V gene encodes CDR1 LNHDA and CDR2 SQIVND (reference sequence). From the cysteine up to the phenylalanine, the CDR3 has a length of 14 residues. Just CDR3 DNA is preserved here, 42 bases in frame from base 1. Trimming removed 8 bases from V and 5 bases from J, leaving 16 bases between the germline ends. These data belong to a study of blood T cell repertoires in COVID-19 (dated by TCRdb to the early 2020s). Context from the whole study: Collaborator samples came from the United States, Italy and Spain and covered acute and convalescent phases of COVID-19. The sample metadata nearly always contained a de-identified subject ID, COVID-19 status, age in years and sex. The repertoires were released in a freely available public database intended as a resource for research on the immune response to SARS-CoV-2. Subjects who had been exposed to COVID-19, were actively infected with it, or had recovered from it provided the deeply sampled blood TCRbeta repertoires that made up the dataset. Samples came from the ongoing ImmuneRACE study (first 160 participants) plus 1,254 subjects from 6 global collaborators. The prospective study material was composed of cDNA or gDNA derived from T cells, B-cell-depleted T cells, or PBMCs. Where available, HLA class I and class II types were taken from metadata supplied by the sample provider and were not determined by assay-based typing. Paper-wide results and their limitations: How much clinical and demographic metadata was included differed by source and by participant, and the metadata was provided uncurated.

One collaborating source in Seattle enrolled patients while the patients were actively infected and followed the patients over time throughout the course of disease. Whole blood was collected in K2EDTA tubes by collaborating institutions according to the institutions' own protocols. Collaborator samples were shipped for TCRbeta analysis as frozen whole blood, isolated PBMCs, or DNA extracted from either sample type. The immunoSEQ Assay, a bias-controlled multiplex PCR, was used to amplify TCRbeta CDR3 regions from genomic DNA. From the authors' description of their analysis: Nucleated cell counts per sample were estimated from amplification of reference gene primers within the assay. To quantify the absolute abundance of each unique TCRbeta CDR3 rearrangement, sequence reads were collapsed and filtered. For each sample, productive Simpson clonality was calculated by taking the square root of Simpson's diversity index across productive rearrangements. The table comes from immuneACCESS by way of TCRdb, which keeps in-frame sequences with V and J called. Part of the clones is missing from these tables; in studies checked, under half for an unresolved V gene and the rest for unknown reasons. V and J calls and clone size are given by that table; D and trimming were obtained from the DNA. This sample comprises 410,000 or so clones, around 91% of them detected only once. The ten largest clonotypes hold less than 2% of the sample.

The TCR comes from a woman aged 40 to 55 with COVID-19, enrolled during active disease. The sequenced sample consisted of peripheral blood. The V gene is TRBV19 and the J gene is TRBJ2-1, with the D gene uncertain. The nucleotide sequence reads TGTGCCAGTGCCGACTCCCCATCCAACAATGAGCAGTTCTTC. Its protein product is CASADSPSNNEQFF.